This T cell receptor (beta chain) was profiled in a study of cytomegalovirus exposure and HLA in healthy donors. Whole-study context: An early data release held some 85 million unique TCRs from HLA-typed donors. Overall study findings and caveats: When analyzed later, a missense DCLRE1C variant was found to be linked to TCR beta V- and J-gene trimming.

As regards this clone: Antigen: not known.

13 Jbeta primers and 60 Vbeta primers were used for the PCR. Profiled with immunoSEQ multiplex PCR; TCRdb holds only in-frame clones, not every one. The table lists some 180,000 clones, 77% of them singletons. V shed 3 bases and J shed 2 bases, with 18 bases lying between them. CDR1 is SNHLY and CDR2 is FYNNEI in the germline V gene. CDR3 length equals 17 residues. Regarding donors, all were healthy bone marrow donors. J is TRBJ2-3 and V is TRBV2; D is unclear. Sequenced: PBMCs. The source of this sequence is a man aged 18 to 29 in good health and CMV-seronegative. CDR3 loop: CASSEVQPLADTDTQYF. DNA of the CDR3: TGTGCCAGCAGTGAGGTACAGCCCCTCGCAGACACAGATACGCAGTATTTT.